Sequencing of this T cell receptor (beta chain) was carried out in a study of beta chain features in type 1 diabetes. Study findings and constraints: In all four CD4+ subsets, TCRB CDR3 length was significantly, moderately reduced in type 1 diabetes. Insertions were fewer and deletions more numerous at VDJ junctions in type 1 diabetes patients.

Stem cell-like memory, regulatory, central memory and naive CD4+ cells were sorted via CD45RO/CCR7/CD25/CD127/CD95/CD27. With 3 bases removed from V and 7 bases from J, the gap between germline ends came to 16 bases. In germline, CDR1 is SGHRS, CDR2 YFSETQ. The CDR3 extends over 14 amino acids. Expressed TCRB transcripts were sequenced, since all the RNA that had been isolated was reverse transcribed. Using immunoSEQ multiplex PCR, the repertoire was profiled, and TCRdb retains in-frame clones only, with some absent. The sample yields some 150,000 clones, around 10% seen once. To note about this clone: What it recognizes is unknown.

Sequenced material: central memory CD4+ T cells from blood. The V and J genes are TRBV5-1 and TRBJ1-1, with D possibly TRBD1 on 5 matching bases. The receptor was isolated from a man aged 18-30 years in good health. CDR3 nucleotides: TGCGCCAGCAGCTCTGACAGACCAGAAGTTGAAGCTTTCTTT. It encodes CASSSDRPEVEAFF.